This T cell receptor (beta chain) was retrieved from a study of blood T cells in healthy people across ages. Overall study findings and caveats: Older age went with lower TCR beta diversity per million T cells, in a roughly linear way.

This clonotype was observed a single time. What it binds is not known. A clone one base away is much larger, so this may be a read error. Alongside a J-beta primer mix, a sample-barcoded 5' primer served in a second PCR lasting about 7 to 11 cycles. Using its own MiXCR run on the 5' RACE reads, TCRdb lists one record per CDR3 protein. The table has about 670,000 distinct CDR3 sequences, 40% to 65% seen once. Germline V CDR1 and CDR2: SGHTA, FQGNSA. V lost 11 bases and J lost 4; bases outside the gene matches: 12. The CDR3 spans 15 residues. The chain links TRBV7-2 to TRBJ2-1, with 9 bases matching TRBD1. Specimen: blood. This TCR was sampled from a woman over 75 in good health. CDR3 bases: TGTGCCGGCACCCCGGAGGGACAGGGTTACAATGAGCAGTTCTTC. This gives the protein CAGTPEGQGYNEQFF. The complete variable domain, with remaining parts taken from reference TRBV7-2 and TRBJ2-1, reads GAGVSQSPSNKVTEKGKDVELRCDPISGHTALYWYRQSLGQGLEFLIYFQGNSAPDKSGLPSDRFSAERTGGSVSTLTIQRTQQEDSAVYLCAGTPEGQGYNEQFFGPGTRLTVL.